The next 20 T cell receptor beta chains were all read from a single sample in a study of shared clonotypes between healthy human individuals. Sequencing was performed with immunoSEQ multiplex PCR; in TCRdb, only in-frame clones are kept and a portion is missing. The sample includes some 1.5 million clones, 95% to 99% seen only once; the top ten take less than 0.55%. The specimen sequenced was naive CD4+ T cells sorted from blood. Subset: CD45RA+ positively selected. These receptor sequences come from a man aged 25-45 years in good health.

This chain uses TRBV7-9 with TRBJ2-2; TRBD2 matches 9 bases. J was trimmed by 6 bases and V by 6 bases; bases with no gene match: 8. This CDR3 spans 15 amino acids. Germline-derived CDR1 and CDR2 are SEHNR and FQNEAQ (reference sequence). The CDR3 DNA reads TGTGCCAGCAGACCCGGGGCTAGCGGGGCCGGGGAGCTGTTTTTT. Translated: CASRPGASGAGELFF.

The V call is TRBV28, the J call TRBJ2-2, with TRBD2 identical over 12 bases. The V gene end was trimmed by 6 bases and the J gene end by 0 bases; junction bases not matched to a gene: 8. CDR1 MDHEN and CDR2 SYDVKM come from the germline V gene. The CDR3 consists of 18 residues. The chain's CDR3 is CASSRGLAGHTNTGELFF. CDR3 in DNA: TGTGCCAGCAGCCGGGGACTAGCGGGCCATACGAACACCGGGGAGCTGTTTTTT.

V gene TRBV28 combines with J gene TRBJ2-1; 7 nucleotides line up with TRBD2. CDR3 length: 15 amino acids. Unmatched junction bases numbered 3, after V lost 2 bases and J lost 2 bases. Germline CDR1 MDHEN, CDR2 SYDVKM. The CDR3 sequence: CASSLAGVPYNEQFF. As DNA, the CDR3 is TGTGCCAGCAGTTTAGCGGGGGTCCCCTACAATGAGCAGTTCTTC.

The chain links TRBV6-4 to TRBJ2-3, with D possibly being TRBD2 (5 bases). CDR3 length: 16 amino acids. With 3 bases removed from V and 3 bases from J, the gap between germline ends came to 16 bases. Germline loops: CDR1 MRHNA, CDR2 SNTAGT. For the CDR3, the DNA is TGTGCCAGCAGTGAACGACGACGGGGTCTTACAGATACGCAGTATTTT. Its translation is CASSERRRGLTDTQYF.

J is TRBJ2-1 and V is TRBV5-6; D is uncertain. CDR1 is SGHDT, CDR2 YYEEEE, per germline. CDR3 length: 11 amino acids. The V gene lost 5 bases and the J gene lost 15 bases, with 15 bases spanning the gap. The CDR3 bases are TGTGCCAGCAGGTGGGGAACCGAATGGTTCTTC. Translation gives CASRWGTEWFF. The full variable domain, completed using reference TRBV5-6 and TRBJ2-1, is DAGVTQSPTHLIKTRGQQVTLRCSPKSGHDTVSWYQQALGQGPQFIFQYYEEEERQRGNFPDRFSGHQFPNYSSELNVNALLLGDSALYLCASRWGTEWFFGPGTRLTVL.

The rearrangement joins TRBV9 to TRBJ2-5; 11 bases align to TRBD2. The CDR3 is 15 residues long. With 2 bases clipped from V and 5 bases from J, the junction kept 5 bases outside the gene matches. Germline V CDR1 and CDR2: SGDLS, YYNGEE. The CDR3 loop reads CASSVTGTSGETQYF. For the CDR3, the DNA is TGTGCCAGCAGCGTTACCGGGACTAGCGGCGAGACCCAGTACTTC.

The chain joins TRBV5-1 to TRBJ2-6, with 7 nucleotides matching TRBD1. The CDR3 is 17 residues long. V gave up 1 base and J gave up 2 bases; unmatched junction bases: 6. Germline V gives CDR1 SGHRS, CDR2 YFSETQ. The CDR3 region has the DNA TGCGCCAGCAGCTTGTGGGACAGCTCGACTGGGGCCAACGTCCTGACTTTC. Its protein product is CASSLWDSSTGANVLTF.

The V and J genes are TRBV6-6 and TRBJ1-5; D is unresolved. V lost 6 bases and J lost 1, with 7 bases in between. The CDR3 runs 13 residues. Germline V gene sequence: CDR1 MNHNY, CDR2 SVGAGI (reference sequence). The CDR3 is CASSPRSNQPQHF. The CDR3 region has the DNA TGTGCCAGCAGCCCCAGGAGCAATCAGCCCCAGCATTTT.

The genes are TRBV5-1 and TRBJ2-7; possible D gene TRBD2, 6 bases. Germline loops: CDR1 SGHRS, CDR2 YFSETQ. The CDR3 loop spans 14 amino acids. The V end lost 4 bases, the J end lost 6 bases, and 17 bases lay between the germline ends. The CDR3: CASSPSGLRVEQYF. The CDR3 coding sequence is TGCGCCAGCAGCCCCTCGGGACTCCGGGTCGAGCAGTACTTC.

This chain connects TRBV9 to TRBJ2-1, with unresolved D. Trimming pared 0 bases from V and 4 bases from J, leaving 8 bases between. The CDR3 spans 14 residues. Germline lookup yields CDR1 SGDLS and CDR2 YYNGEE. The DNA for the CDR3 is TGTGCCAGCAGCGTAGTAAGCAGGTACAATGAGCAGTTCTTC. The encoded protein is CASSVVSRYNEQFF.

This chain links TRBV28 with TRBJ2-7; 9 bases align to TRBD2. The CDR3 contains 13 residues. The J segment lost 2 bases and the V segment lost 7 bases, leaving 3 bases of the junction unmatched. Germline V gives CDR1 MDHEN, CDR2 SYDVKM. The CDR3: CASKAGGPYEQYF. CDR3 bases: TGTGCCAGCAAGGCGGGAGGGCCCTACGAGCAGTACTTC.

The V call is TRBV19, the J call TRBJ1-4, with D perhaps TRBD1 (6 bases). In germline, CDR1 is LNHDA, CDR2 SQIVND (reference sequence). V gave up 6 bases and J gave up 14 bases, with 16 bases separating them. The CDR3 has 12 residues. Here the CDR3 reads CASRSPGEGLFF. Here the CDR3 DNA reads TGTGCCAGTAGATCCCCAGGGGAAGGGCTGTTTTTT.

CDR3 bases: TGTGCCAGCACCGCGGACTCGAAAAGGCACGAGCAGTACTTC. It translates to CASTADSKRHEQYF. This chain connects TRBV7-2 to TRBJ2-7, with a weak D call TRBD2 (5 bases). The CDR3 has 14 residues. The ends were cut back, 7 bases at V and 5 bases at J, with 18 bases in the middle. Per germline, CDR1 SGHTA and CDR2 FQGNSA.

As DNA, the CDR3 is TGTGCCAGCAGCAAGACAGGGCGTGCAGATACGCAGTATTTT. Its protein is CASSKTGRADTQYF. The chain recombines TRBV7-8 with TRBJ2-3; 7 bases map to TRBD1. The length of the CDR3 is 14 residues. CDR1 SGHVS and CDR2 FQNEAQ come from the germline V gene. V gave up 5 bases and J gave up 4 bases; unmatched junction bases: 6.

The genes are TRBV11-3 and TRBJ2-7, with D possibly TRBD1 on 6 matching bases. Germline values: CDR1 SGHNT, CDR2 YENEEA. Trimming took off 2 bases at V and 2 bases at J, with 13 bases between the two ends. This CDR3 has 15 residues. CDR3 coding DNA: TGTGCCAGCAGCTTAAGAGGTCAGGGGCCCTACGAGCAGTACTTC. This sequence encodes CASSLRGQGPYEQYF. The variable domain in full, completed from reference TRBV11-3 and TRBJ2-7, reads EAGVVQSPRYKIIEKKQPVAFWCNPISGHNTLYWYLQNLGQGPELLIRYENEEAVDDSQLPKDRFSAERLKGVDSTLKIQPAELGDSAVYLCASSLRGQGPYEQYFGPGTRLTVT.

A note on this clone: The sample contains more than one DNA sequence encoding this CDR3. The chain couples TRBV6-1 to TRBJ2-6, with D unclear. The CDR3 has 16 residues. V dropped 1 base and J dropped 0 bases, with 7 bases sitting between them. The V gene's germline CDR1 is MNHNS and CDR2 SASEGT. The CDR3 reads CASSEGRISGANVLTF. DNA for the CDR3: TGTGCCAGCAGTGAAGGACGGATCTCTGGGGCCAACGTCCTGACTTTC.

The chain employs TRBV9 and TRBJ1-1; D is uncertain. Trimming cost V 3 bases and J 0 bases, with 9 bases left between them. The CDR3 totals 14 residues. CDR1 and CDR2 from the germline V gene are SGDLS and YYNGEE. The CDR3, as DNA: TGTGCCAGCAGCGGACGAAATATGAACACTGAAGCTTTCTTT. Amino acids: CASSGRNMNTEAFF.

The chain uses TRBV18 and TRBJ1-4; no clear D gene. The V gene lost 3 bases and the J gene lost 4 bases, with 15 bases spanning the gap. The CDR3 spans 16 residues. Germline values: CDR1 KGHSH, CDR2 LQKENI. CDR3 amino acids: CASSPLPLEVNEKLFF. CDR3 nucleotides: TGTGCCAGCTCACCGCTACCCCTGGAGGTTAATGAAAAACTGTTTTTT.

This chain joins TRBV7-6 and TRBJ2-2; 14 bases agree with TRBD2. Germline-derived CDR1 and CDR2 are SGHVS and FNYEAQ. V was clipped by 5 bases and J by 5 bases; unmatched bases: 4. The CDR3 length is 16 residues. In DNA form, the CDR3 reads TGTGCCAGCAGCCAGAGGACTAGCGGGAGGACCGGGGAGCTGTTTTTT. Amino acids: CASSQRTSGRTGELFF.

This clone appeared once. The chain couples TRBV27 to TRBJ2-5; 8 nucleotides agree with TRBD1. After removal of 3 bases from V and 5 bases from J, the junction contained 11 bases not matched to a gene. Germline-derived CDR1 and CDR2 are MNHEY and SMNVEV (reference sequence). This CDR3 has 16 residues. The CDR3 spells CASSLLSGRGPETQYF. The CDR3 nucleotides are TGTGCCAGCAGTTTGCTATCGGGCAGGGGGCCTGAGACCCAGTACTTC.